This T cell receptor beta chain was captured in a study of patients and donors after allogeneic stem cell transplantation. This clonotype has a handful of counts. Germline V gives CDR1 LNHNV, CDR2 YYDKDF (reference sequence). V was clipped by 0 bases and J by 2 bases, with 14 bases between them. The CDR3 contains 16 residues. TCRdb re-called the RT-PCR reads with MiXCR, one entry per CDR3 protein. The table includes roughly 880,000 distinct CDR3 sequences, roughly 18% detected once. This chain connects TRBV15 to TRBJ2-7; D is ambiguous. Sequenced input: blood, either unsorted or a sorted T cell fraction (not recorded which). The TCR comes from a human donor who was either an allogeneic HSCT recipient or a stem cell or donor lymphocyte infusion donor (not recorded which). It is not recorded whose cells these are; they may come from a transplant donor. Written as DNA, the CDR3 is TGTGCCACCAGCAGAGATGGTAAGGCCAGAACCTACGAGCAGTACTTC. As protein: CATSRDGKARTYEQYF.